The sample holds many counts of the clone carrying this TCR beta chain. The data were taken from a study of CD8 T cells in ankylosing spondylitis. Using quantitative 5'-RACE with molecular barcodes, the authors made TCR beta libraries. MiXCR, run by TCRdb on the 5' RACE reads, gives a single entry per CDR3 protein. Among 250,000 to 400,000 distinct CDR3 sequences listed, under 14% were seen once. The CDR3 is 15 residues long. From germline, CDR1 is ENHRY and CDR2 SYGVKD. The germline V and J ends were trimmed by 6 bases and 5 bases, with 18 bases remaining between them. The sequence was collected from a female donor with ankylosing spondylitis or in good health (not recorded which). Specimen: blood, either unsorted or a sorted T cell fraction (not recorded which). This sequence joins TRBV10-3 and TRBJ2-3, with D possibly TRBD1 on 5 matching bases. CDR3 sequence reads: CAISLFPQGEDTQYF. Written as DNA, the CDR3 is TGTGCCATCAGCCTCTTCCCCCAGGGTGAAGATACGCAGTATTTT.